The 26 T cell receptor beta chains in this list originate from one sample, sequenced in a study of CD8 T cells in Susac syndrome. An input of 0.5 to 1 ug of RNA was subjected to reverse transcription using random hexamers. One entry per CDR3 protein, called by TCRdb with MiXCR from the immunoSEQ multiplex PCR reads. The table shows roughly 200,000 distinct CDR3 sequences, with over 85% occurring only once. The sample consisted of CD4+ T cells from PBMCs. The receptors here all came from a human donor in good health.

The V and J genes are TRBV4-2 and TRBJ1-5; 9 nucleotides agree with TRBD1. CDR3 length equals 19 residues. The germline gives CDR1 LGHNA, CDR2 YNFKEQ. J was trimmed by 6 bases and V by 0 bases; bases with no gene match: 15. This CDR3 is CASSQDSGTGIGTLQPQHF. As DNA, the CDR3 is TGTGCCAGCAGCCAAGATAGTGGGACAGGGATCGGGACCCTTCAGCCCCAGCATTTT.

The chain joins TRBV7-9 to TRBJ2-7; 7 nucleotides align to TRBD2. V was clipped by 10 bases and J by 2 bases; unmatched bases: 11. The germline CDR1 and CDR2 sequences are SEHNR and FQNEAQ (reference sequence). The CDR3 covers 14 residues. The CDR3 DNA sequence: TGTGCCATTACGCCGGGGACTAACACCTACGAGCAGTACGTC. Encoded protein: CAITPGTNTYEQYV.

This clonotype is a singleton in its sample. This rearrangement joins TRBV20-1 to TRBJ2-5; either TRBD1 or TRBD2 may fit D (5 bases each). This CDR3 spans 14 amino acids. Trimming removed 1 base from V and 4 bases from J, with 13 bases in between. Germline V gene sequence: CDR1 DFQATT, CDR2 SNEGSKA (reference sequence). As DNA, the CDR3 is TGCAGTGCTAGAGTCGGGACGTTCACAGAGACCCAGTACTTC. It is translated as CSARVGTFTETQYF.

In this sample, this clonotype turned up once. The J gene is TRBJ2-7, the V gene TRBV20-1; D gene unclear. Germline CDR1 DFQATT, CDR2 SNEGSKA (reference sequence). This CDR3 contains 11 residues. In nucleotides, the CDR3 is TGCATCCTGGAAGAAGCCTACGAGCAGTACGTC. Amino acid sequence: CILEEAYEQYV.

The CDR3 protein is CASSLVAGAKNIQYF. CDR3 in DNA: TGCGCCAGCAGCTTGGTAGCGGGGGCCAAAAACATTCAGTACTTC. The chain couples TRBV5-1 to TRBJ2-4, with TRBD2 matching over 8 bases. The length of the CDR3 is 15 residues. Trimming removed 0 bases from V and 1 base from J; junction bases left unmatched: 0. The germline V gene has CDR1 SGHRS and CDR2 YFSETQ.

The chain recombines TRBV2 with TRBJ2-5, with D unresolved. Germline CDR1 SNHLY, CDR2 FYNNEI. The V and J ends lost 4 bases and 3 bases respectively, with 9 bases between them. The CDR3 covers 13 residues. The CDR3 loop is CASSGPEKETQYF. As DNA, the CDR3 is TGTGCCAGCAGTGGGCCAGAAAAAGAGACCCAGTACTTC.

The chain combines TRBV6-5 with TRBJ2-7, with a possible D match to TRBD1 (5 bases). The germline V gene encodes CDR1 MNHEY and CDR2 SVGAGI. This CDR3 is built from 14 residues. The V end was cut by 6 bases, the J end by 2 bases, with 14 bases between. The CDR3 DNA reads as TGTGCCAGCAGCAATCCCCAAGGGGCCTACGAGCAGTACTTC. Protein sequence: CASSNPQGAYEQYF.

This chain uses TRBV29-1 with TRBJ1-1; D is unclear. This CDR3 has 13 residues. The germline V and J ends were trimmed by 6 bases and 1 base, with 12 bases remaining between them. Germline V gene sequence: CDR1 SQVTM, CDR2 ANQGSEA. CDR3 sequence reads: CSVAVGTNTEAFF. In DNA, the CDR3 is TGCAGCGTCGCCGTAGGAACGAACACTGAAGCTTTCTTT.

The chain employs TRBV20-1 and TRBJ1-2, with 9 nucleotides matching TRBD1. Germline-derived CDR1 and CDR2 are DFQATT and SNEGSKA (reference sequence). The CDR3 has 13 amino acids. Trimming cost V 2 bases and J 7 bases; bases outside gene matches: 5. The CDR3 reads CSARLDRGIGYTF. CDR3 bases: TGCAGTGCTAGACTGGACAGGGGAATTGGCTACACCTTC.

V is TRBV2 and J is TRBJ1-2; possible D gene TRBD1, 6 bases. Germline V gene data show CDR1 as SNHLY and CDR2 as FYNNEI. V was clipped by 5 bases and J by 1 base, with 14 bases between them. There are 15 residues in the CDR3. The CDR3 sequence: CASSPEQGINYGYTF. The CDR3 region has the DNA TGTGCCAGCAGTCCGGAGCAGGGGATTAACTATGGCTACACCTTC.

The chain employs TRBV2 and TRBJ2-5; D is possibly TRBD2 (5 bases). Germline-derived CDR1 and CDR2 are SNHLY and FYNNEI. The CDR3 covers 14 residues. The ends were cut back, 5 bases at V and 5 bases at J, with 15 bases in the middle. This CDR3 is CASSRARRTETQYF. For the CDR3, the DNA is TGTGCCAGCAGTAGGGCCAGGAGGACGGAGACCCAGTACTTC.

This chain links TRBV25-1 with TRBJ1-1; D uncertain. CDR1 MGHDK and CDR2 SYGVNS come from the germline V gene. The CDR3 contains 13 residues. With 0 bases removed from V and 1 base from J, the gap between germline ends came to 3 bases. The DNA of the CDR3 is TGTGCCAGCAGTGAATACGGGAACACTGAAGCTTTCTTT. This codes for CASSEYGNTEAFF.

The chain has TRBV15 and TRBJ1-2; D is unclear. Germline CDR1 LNHNV, CDR2 YYDKDF (reference sequence). CDR3 size: 14 residues. V lost 2 bases, J lost 10 bases, and 17 bases lay in between. DNA for the CDR3: TGTGCCACCAGCAGACGGAGAGAGGTTACTGACTACACCTTC. Its translation: CATSRRREVTDYTF.

This chain joins TRBV3-1 and TRBJ2-1, with 9 bases aligning to TRBD2. This CDR3 comprises 13 residues. Germline V gene data show CDR1 as LGHDT and CDR2 as YNNKEL (reference sequence). Trimming removed 8 bases from V and 9 bases from J; junction bases left unmatched: 8. The CDR3 is CASVLAGRGEQFF. For the CDR3, the DNA is TGTGCCAGCGTGCTAGCGGGGAGGGGTGAGCAGTTCTTC.

The genes are TRBV9 and TRBJ2-3, with D hard to call. V lost 0 bases, J lost 3 bases, and 11 bases lay in between. CDR1 and CDR2 (germline): SGDLS, YYNGEE. This CDR3 has 15 residues. CDR3 sequence: CASSVALRLTDTQYF. The CDR3, as DNA: TGTGCCAGCAGCGTAGCACTGCGCTTGACAGATACGCAGTATTTT.

The J gene is TRBJ2-5, the V gene TRBV4-1; 9 positions agree with TRBD2. In germline, CDR1 is MGHRA, CDR2 YSYEKL. The CDR3 loop spans 16 amino acids. J lost 1 base, V lost 4 bases, and 7 bases had no gene match. CDR3: CASSPRTSGPQETQYF. The CDR3 nucleotides read TGCGCCAGCAGCCCTCGCACTAGCGGGCCCCAAGAGACCCAGTACTTC.

The J gene is TRBJ2-1, the V gene TRBV10-3; no firm D call. Germline assignment: CDR1 ENHRY and CDR2 SYGVKD. The V end was cut by 0 bases, the J end by 1 base, with 7 bases between. This CDR3 is 15 amino acids long. The CDR3 region is CAISESGRSYNEQFF. The CDR3 DNA reads as TGTGCCATCAGTGAGTCGGGAAGGTCCTACAATGAGCAGTTCTTC.

The chain carries TRBV6-2 or TRBV6-3 and TRBJ2-7, with D unresolved. Germline-derived CDR1 and CDR2 are MNHEY and SVGEGT. V gave up 3 bases and J gave up 7 bases, with 7 bases separating them. The CDR3 loop spans 11 amino acids. The CDR3 is CASSYWWEQYF. Written as DNA, the CDR3 is TGTGCCAGCAGTTATTGGTGGGAGCAGTACTTC.

The chain has TRBV19 and TRBJ1-1; D gene ambiguous. Looked up from germline, CDR1 is LNHDA and CDR2 is SQIVND (reference sequence). The CDR3 is made up of 13 amino acids. With 0 bases removed from V and 11 bases from J, the gap between germline ends came to 13 bases. The CDR3 DNA reads TGTGCCAGTAGTATAGAACGTCGTGGAGGGGCTTTCTTT. Translated, it gives CASSIERRGGAFF.

The rearrangement links TRBV3-1 to TRBJ1-5; D ambiguous. CDR1 is LGHDT and CDR2 is YNNKEL in the germline V gene (reference sequence). The CDR3 loop spans 15 amino acids. The ends were cut back, 4 bases at V and 0 bases at J, with 10 bases in the middle. The CDR3 reads CASSPQGLSNQPQHF. The CDR3 bases are TGTGCCAGCAGCCCACAAGGGCTTAGCAATCAGCCCCAGCATTTT.

CDR3: CASSQPGAKTQYF. DNA of the CDR3: TGCGCCAGCAGCCAACCGGGTGCGAAGACCCAGTACTTC. The rearrangement uses TRBV4-1 and TRBJ2-5, with D unresolved. Germline CDR1 and CDR2: MGHRA and YSYEKL. Trimming removed 2 bases from V and 6 bases from J, with 10 bases in between. The CDR3 contains 13 residues.

The rearrangement joins TRBV29-1 to TRBJ1-1, with TRBD1 matching 9 bases. The CDR3 is 14 amino acids. Germline CDR1 reads SQVTM; CDR2 reads ANQGSEA. The V segment lost 4 bases and the J segment 1 base; nucleotides outside the gene matches: 4. DNA of the CDR3: TGCAGCGTTGTGGACAGGGGAAGGAACACTGAAGCTTTCTTT. Its protein product is CSVVDRGRNTEAFF. The entire variable domain, with the rest obtained from reference TRBV29-1 and TRBJ1-1, is as follows: SAVISQKPSRDICQRGTSLTIQCQVDSQVTMMFWYRQQPGQSLTLIATANQGSEATYESGFVIDKFPISRPNLTFSTLTVSNMSPEDSSIYLCSVVDRGRNTEAFFGQGTRLTVV.

The chain joins TRBV27 to TRBJ2-4; TRBD1 agrees at 7 bases. Germline assignment: CDR1 MNHEY and CDR2 SMNVEV (reference sequence). V was clipped by 4 bases and J by 7 bases; unmatched bases: 7. The CDR3 is made up of 14 amino acids. The CDR3 nucleotides read TGTGCCAGCAGTTCCTACAGGGGCCATAACATTCAGTACTTC. Translating it yields CASSSYRGHNIQYF.

V gene TRBV12-3 or TRBV12-4 combines with J gene TRBJ1-1; no clear D gene. The germline V and J ends were trimmed by 2 bases and 1 base, with 5 bases remaining between them. This CDR3 is built from 13 residues. In nucleotides, the CDR3 is TGTGCCAGCAGTTTATCGGGGAACACTGAAGCTTTCTTT. Its translation is CASSLSGNTEAFF.

The chain links TRBV11-2 to TRBJ2-2; D is perhaps TRBD1 or TRBD2 (6 bases each). Looked up from germline, CDR1 is SGHAT and CDR2 is FQNNGV. V dropped 2 bases and J dropped 4 bases, with 14 bases sitting between them. This CDR3 is 16 amino acids long. Here the CDR3 reads CASSLFGGRATGELFF. The CDR3 bases are TGTGCCAGCAGCTTATTCGGGGGCCGCGCCACCGGGGAGCTGTTTTTT. Drawing the rest from reference TRBV11-2 and TRBJ2-2, the complete variable domain is EAGVAQSPRYKIIEKRQSVAFWCNPISGHATLYWYQQILGQGPKLLIQFQNNGVVDDSQLPKDRFSAERLKGVDSTLKIQPAKLEDSAVYLCASSLFGGRATGELFFGEGSRLTVL.

The chain couples TRBV7-8 to TRBJ2-7; either TRBD1 or TRBD2 may supply D (6 bases each). Trimming took off 4 bases at V and 5 bases at J, with 15 bases between the two ends. The CDR3 loop spans 14 amino acids. Looked up from germline, CDR1 is SGHVS and CDR2 is FQNEAQ. The CDR3: CASSYFSRGDEQYF. In DNA form, the CDR3 reads TGTGCCAGCAGCTACTTTTCTAGGGGGGACGAGCAGTACTTC.